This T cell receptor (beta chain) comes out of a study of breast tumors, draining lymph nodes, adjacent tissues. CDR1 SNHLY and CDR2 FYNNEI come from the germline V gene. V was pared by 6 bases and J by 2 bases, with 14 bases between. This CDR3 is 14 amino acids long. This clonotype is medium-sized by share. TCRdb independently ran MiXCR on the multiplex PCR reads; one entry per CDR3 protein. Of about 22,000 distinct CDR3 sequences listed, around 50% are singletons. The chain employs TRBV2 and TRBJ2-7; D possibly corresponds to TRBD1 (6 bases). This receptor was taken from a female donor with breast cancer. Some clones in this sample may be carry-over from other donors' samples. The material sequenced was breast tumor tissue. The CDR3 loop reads CASSVVAGAYEQYF. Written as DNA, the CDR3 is TGTGCCAGCAGCGTGGTTGCAGGGGCCTACGAGCAGTACTTC. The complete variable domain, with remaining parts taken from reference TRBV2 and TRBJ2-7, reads EPEVTQTPSHQVTQMGQEVILRCVPISNHLYFYWYRQILGQKVEFLVSFYNNEISEKSEIFDDQFSVERPDGSNFTLKIRSTKLEDSAMYFCASSVVAGAYEQYFGPGTRLTVT.